The clone carrying this T cell receptor (beta chain) was picked up a small number of times. According to the study, TCR beta libraries were built with iRepertoire HTBI primers and CDR3-region Arm-PCR. Under the authors' procedure: Analysis of the samples identified roughly 62 TRBV and roughly 13 TRBJ segments. TCRdb recomputed calls from the multiplex PCR reads with MiXCR, one row per CDR3 protein. The V and J calls come from TCRdb's annotation, not from the publication. The sample has under 450,000 distinct CDR3 sequences; about 25% are singletons. The sample originates from a study of regulatory T cells in long-lasting Graves disease. Trimming stripped 6 bases from V and 1 base from J, with 15 bases between. Germline-derived CDR1 and CDR2 are SNHLY and FYNNEI. The CDR3 sequence is 15 residues long. Time point indicated: persistent/refractory GD, antithyroid drugs over 5 years with positive TRAb. The TCR library used RNA extracted from PBMCs.

J is TRBJ1-1 and V is TRBV2, with a possible D match to TRBD1 (5 bases). The source of this sequence is a female donor with Graves disease. Material: peripheral blood mononuclear cells (PBMCs), obtained when the disease was refractory, from a patient treated with antithyroid drugs. The CDR3: CASRRKPGRNTEAFF. CDR3 nucleotide sequence: TGTGCCAGCAGAAGGAAACCGGGACGGAACACTGAAGCTTTCTTT.